The 6 T cell receptor beta chains presented below share a single source sample, sequenced in a study of blood T cell repertoires in COVID-19 (dated by TCRdb to between 2020 and 2021). To prepare the library, the immunoSEQ multiplex PCR assay was applied. TCRdb re-hosts the immuneACCESS table, in-frame sequences only. Its copies lack some clones; in the studies checked, an unresolved V gene accounts for under half of them, and the cause for the rest is not known. The sample has around 200,000 clones on record, around 88% of them singletons. The ten largest clonotypes hold roughly 8.7% of the sample. Sequencing was performed on peripheral blood. Receptors originate from a man aged 40-55 years with active or convalescent COVID-19.

This rearrangement joins TRBV6-5 to TRBJ1-2; D remains unclear. The V end was cut by 6 bases, the J end by 5 bases, with 13 bases between. This CDR3 contains 13 residues. Germline assignment: CDR1 MNHEY and CDR2 SVGAGI. CDR3 in DNA: TGTGCCAGCAGCCTGTCCTATTCTTATGGCTACACCTTC. Translated, it gives CASSLSYSYGYTF.

V gene TRBV5-8 combines with J gene TRBJ2-7; TRBD1 aligns across 10 bases. The V gene's germline CDR1 is SGHTS and CDR2 YDEGEE. The length of the CDR3 is 15 residues. V lost 5 bases and J lost 1; bases outside the gene matches: 6. The CDR3 sequence: CASSPRTGGSYEQYF. Here the CDR3 DNA reads TGTGCCAGCAGTCCTCGGACAGGGGGGTCCTACGAGCAGTACTTC.

The chain combines TRBV14 with TRBJ1-2; 7 bases map to TRBD1. Germline trimming cut 5 bases from V and 7 bases from J; bases unmatched to any gene: 7. From germline, CDR1 is SGHDN and CDR2 FVKESK. This CDR3 contains 13 residues. CDR3 sequence reads: CASSSTGVGGYTF. The CDR3 DNA is TGTGCCAGCAGCTCAACAGGGGTTGGTGGCTACACCTTC.

This clone was counted once. This chain joins TRBV6-5 and TRBJ1-5; D not certain. This CDR3 contains 13 residues. From germline, CDR1 is MNHEY and CDR2 SVGAGI. V lost 2 bases and J 4 bases, leaving 6 bases between the germline ends. The CDR3 spells CASSYSWNQPQHF. The CDR3, as DNA: TGTGCCAGCAGTTACAGCTGGAATCAGCCCCAGCATTTT.

The chain is built from TRBV30 and TRBJ2-3; 11 bases match TRBD1. J lost 1 base, V lost 1 base, and 7 bases had no gene match. Per the germline V gene, CDR1 is GTSNPN and CDR2 is SVGIG (reference sequence). The CDR3 loop spans 17 amino acids. The CDR3 DNA sequence: TGTGCCTGGAGTGCCCTGGACAGGGGGCGAGGCACAGATACGCAGTATTTT. It is translated as CAWSALDRGRGTDTQYF.

The chain carries TRBV29-1 and TRBJ2-7; 9 bases agree with TRBD1. Germline V gene sequence: CDR1 SQVTM, CDR2 ANQGSEA. The CDR3 has 16 amino acids. V lost 0 bases, J lost 2 bases, and 8 bases stayed unmatched. CDR3 in amino acids: CSVEDRGQGRTYEQYF. The DNA for the CDR3 is TGCAGCGTTGAAGATCGGGGACAGGGAAGGACCTACGAGCAGTACTTC.